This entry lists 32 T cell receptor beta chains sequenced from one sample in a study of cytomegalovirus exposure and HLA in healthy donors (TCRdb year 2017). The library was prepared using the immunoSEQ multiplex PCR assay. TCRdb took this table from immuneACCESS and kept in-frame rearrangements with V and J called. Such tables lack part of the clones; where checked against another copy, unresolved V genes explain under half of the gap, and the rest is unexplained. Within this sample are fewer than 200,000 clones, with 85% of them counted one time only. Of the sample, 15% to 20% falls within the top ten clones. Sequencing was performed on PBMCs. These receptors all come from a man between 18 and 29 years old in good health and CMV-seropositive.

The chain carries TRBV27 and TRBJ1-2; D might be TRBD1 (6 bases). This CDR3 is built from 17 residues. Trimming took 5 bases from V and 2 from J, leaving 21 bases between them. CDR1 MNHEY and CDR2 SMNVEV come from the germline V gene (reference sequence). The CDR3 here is CASSPLTGFLGNYGYTF. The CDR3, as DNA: TGTGCCAGCAGTCCCTTGACAGGTTTTCTTGGGAACTATGGCTACACCTTC.

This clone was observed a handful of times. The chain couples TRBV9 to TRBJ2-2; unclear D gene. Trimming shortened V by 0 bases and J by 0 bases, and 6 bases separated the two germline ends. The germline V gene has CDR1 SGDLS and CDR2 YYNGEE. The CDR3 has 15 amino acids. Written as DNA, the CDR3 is TGTGCCAGCAGCGTAGGAGCGTCGAACACCGGGGAGCTGTTTTTT. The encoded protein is CASSVGASNTGELFF.

In nucleotides, the CDR3 is TGCAGCGTTAACCTCGGGGCTAACTATGGCTACACCTTC. Its translation is CSVNLGANYGYTF. V gene TRBV29-1 combines with J gene TRBJ1-2, with D hard to call. The germline V and J ends were trimmed by 5 bases and 0 bases, with 10 bases remaining between them. The CDR3 contains 13 residues. Germline values: CDR1 SQVTM, CDR2 ANQGSEA.

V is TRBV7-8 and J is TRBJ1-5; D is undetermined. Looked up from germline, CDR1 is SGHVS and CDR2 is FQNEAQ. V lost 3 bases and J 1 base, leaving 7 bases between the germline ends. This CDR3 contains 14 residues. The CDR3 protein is CASSFGQSNQPQHF. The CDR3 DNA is TGTGCCAGCAGCTTTGGCCAGAGCAATCAGCCCCAGCATTTT.

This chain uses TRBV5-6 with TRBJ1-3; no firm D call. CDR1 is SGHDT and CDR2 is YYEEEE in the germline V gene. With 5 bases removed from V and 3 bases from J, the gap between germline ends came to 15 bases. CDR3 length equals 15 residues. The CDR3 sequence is CASSSVREDGNTIYF. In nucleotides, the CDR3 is TGTGCCAGCAGTTCGGTGAGGGAAGATGGAAACACCATATATTTT.

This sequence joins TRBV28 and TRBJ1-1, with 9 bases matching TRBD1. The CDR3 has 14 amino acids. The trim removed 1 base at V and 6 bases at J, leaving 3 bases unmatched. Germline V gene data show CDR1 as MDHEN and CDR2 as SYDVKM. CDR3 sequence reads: CASSLYRGQAEAFF. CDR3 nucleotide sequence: TGTGCCAGCAGTTTATACAGGGGGCAAGCTGAAGCTTTCTTT.

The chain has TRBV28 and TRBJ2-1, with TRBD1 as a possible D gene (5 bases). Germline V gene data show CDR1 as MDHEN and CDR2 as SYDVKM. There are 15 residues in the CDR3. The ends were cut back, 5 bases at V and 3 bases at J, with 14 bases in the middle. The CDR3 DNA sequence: TGTGCCAGCAGTGATAGGATCCAGGGCTACAATGAGCAGTTCTTC. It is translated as CASSDRIQGYNEQFF. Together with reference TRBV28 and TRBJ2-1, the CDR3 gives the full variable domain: DVKVTQSSRYLVKRTGEKVFLECVQDMDHENMFWYRQDPGLGLRLIYFSYDVKMKEKGDIPEGYSVSREKKERFSLILESASTNQTSMYLCASSDRIQGYNEQFFGPGTRLTVL.

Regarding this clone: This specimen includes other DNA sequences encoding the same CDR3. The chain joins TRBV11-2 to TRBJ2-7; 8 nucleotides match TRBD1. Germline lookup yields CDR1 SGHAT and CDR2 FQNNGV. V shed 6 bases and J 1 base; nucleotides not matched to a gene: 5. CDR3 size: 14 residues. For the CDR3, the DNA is TGTGCCAGCAGTTTCGGACAGGGATCCTACGAGCAGTACTTC. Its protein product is CASSFGQGSYEQYF.

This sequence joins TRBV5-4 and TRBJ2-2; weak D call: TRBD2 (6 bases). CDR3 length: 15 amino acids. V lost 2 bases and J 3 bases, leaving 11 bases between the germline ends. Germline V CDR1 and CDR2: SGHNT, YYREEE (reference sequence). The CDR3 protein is CASSFSSSDTGELFF. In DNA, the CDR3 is TGTGCCAGCAGCTTTTCGTCTAGCGACACCGGGGAGCTGTTTTTT.

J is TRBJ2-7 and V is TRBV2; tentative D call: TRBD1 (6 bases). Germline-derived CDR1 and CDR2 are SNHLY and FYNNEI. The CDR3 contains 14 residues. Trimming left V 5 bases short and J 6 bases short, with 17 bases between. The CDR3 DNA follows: TGTGCCAGCAGTCGGACAGCCCCCTCAGGCGAGCAGTACTTC. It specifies CASSRTAPSGEQYF.

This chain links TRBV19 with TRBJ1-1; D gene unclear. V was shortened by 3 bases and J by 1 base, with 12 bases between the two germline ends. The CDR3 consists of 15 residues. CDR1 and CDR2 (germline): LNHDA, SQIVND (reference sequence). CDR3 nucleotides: TGTGCCAGTAGTATCTCACGCCGGGGGAACACTGAAGCTTTCTTT. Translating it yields CASSISRRGNTEAFF.

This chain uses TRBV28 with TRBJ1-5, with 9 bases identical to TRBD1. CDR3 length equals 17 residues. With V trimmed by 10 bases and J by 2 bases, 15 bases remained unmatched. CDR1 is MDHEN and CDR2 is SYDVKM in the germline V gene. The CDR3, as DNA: TGTGCCACCCACCGGGACAGGGTTAATTTCGGCAATCAGCCCCAGCATTTT. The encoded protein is CATHRDRVNFGNQPQHF.

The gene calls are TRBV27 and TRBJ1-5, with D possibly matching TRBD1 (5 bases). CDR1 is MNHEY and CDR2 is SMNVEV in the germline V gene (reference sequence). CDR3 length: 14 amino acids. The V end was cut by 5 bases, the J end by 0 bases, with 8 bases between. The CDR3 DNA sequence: TGTGCCAGCAGTGGGGGGTATAGCAATCAGCCCCAGCATTTT. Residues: CASSGGYSNQPQHF.

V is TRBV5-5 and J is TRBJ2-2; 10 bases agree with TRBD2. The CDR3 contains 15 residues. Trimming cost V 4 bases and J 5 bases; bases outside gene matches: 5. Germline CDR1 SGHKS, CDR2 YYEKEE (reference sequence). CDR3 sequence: CASSPAGGGTGELFF. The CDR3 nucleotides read TGTGCCAGCAGCCCAGCGGGAGGGGGAACCGGGGAGCTGTTTTTT.

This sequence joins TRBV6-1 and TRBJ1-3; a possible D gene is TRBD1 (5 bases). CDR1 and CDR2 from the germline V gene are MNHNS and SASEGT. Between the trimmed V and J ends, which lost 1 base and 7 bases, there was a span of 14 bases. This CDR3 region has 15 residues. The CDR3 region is CASSEGPDGGNTIYF. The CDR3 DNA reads TGTGCCAGCAGTGAAGGACCTGACGGGGGGAACACCATATATTTT.

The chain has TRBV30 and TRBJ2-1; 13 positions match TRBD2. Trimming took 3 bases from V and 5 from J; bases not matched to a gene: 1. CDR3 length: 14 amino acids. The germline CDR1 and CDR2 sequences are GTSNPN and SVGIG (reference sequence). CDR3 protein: CAWRLAGGNNEQFF. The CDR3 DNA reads TGTGCCTGGAGACTAGCGGGGGGGAACAATGAGCAGTTCTTC.

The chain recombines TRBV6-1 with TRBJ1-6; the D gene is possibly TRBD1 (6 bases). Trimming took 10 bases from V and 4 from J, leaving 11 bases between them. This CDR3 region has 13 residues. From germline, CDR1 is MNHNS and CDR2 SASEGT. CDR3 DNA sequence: TGTGCCACCCAGGACAGTTATAATTCACCCCTCCACTTT. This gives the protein CATQDSYNSPLHF.

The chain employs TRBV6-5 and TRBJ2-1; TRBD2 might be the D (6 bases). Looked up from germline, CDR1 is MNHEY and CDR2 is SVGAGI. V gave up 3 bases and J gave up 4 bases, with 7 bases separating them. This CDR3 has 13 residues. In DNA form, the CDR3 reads TGTGCCAGCAGTTATCGGGGGTACAATGAGCAGTTCTTC. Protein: CASSYRGYNEQFF.

The DNA of the CDR3 is TGTGCCTGGAGTTCTCGCAGCGGTTCGACCCAGTACTTC. Amino acid sequence: CAWSSRSGSTQYF. V gene TRBV30 combines with J gene TRBJ2-5; D is possibly TRBD2 (5 bases). CDR3 length: 13 amino acids. Germline values: CDR1 GTSNPN, CDR2 SVGIG (reference sequence). V lost 2 bases and J lost 7, with 14 bases in between.

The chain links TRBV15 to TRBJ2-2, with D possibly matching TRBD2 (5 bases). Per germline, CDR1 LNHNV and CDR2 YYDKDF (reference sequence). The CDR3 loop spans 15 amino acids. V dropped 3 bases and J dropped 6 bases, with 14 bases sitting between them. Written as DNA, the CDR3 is TGTGCCACCAGCAGGAGGGTAGGAAACGCCGGGGAGCTGTTTTTT. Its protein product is CATSRRVGNAGELFF.

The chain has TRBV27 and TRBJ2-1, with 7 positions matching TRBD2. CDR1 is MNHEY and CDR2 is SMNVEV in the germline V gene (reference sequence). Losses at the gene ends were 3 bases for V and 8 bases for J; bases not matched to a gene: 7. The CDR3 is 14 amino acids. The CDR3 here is CASSFMATSDEQFF. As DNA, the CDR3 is TGTGCCAGCAGTTTCATGGCAACTAGCGATGAGCAGTTCTTC.

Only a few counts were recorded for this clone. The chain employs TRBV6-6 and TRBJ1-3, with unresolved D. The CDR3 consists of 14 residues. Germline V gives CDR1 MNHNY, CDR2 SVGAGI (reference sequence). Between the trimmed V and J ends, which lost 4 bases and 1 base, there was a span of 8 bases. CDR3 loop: CASSFGGSGNTIYF. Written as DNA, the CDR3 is TGTGCCAGCAGTTTTGGAGGTTCTGGAAACACCATATATTTT.

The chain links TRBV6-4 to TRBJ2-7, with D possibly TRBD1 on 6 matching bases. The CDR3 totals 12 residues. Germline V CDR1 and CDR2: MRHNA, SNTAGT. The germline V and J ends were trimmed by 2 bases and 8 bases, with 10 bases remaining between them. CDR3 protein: CASSDHTGKQYF. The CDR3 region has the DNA TGTGCCAGCAGTGACCATACAGGGAAGCAGTACTTC.

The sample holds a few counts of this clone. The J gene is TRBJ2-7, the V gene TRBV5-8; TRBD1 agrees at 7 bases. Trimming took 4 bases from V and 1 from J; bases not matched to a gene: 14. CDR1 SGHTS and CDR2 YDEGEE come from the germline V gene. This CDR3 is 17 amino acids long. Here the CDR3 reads CASSKNRGQSVSYEQYF. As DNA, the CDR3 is TGTGCCAGCAGCAAAAATAGGGGACAGAGTGTGTCCTACGAGCAGTACTTC.

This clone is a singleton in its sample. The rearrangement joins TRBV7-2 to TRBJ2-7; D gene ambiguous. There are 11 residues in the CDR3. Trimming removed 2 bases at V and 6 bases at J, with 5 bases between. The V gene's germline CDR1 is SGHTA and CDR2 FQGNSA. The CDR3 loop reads CASSLNSEQYF. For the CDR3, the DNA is TGTGCCAGCAGCTTAAACTCCGAGCAGTACTTC. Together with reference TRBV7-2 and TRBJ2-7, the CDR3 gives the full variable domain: GAGVSQSPSNKVTEKGKDVELRCDPISGHTALYWYRQSLGQGLEFLIYFQGNSAPDKSGLPSDRFSAERTGGSVSTLTIQRTQQEDSAVYLCASSLNSEQYFGPGTRLTVT.

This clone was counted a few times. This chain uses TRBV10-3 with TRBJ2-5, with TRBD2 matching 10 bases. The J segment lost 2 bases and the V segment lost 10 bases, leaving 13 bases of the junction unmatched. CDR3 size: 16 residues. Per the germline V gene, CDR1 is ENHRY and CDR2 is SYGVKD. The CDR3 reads CATKLAGTSDQETQYF. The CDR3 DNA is TGTGCCACAAAACTGGCAGGGACTAGCGATCAAGAGACCCAGTACTTC.

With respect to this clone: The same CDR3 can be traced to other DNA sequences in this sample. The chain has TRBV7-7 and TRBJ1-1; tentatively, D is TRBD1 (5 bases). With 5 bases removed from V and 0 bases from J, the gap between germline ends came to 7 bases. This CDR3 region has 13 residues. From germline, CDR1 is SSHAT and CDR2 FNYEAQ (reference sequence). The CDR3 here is CASSAQVNTEAFF. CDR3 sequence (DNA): TGTGCCAGCAGCGCACAGGTGAACACTGAAGCTTTCTTT.

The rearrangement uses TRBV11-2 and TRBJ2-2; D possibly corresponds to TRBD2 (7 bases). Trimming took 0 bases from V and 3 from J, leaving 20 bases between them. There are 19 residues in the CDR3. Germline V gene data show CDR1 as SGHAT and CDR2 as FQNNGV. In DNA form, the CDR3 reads TGTGCCAGCAGCTTAGATCTTCCGGGGGGCGGGAGCCACACCGGGGAGCTGTTTTTT. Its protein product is CASSLDLPGGGSHTGELFF.

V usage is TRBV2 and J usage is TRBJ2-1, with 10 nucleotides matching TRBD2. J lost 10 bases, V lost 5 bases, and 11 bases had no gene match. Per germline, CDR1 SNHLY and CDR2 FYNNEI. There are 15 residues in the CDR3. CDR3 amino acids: CASSYQRGGVGEQFF. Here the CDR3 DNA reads TGTGCCAGCAGTTACCAGCGGGGGGGTGTGGGAGAGCAGTTCTTC.

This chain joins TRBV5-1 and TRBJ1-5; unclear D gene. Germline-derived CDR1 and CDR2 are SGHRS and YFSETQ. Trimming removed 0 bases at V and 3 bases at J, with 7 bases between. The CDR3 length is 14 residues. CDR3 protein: CASSLGEVNQPQHF. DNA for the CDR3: TGCGCCAGCAGCTTGGGGGAGGTCAATCAGCCCCAGCATTTT.

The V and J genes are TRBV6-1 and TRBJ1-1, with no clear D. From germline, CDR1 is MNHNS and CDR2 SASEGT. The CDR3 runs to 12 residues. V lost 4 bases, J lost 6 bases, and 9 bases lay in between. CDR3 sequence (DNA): TGTGCCAGCAGTGGAATCCGGGCTGAAGCTTTCTTT. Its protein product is CASSGIRAEAFF.

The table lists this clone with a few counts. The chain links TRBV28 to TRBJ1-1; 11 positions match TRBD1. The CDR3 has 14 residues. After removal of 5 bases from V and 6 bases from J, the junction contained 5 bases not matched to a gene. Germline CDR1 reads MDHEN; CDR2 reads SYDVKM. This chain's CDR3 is CASSLPGQGAEAFF. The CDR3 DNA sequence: TGTGCCAGCAGTCTCCCGGGACAGGGGGCTGAAGCTTTCTTT.